This T cell receptor (beta chain) came from a study of regulatory T cells in long-lasting Graves disease. Overall study results and limits: TRBV28 was favored in persistent disease, as were TRBJ1-2 and TRBJ2-5.

Time point noted: persistent/refractory GD, antithyroid drugs over 5 years with positive TRAb. Generation of the TCR library employed RNA extracted from PBMCs. This clonotype was seen many times. Antigen: not known. Germline values: CDR1 SGHRS, CDR2 YFSETQ. The ends were cut back, 0 bases at V and 3 bases at J, with 9 bases in the middle. The CDR3 runs to 14 residues. Construction of the TCR beta libraries employed iRepertoire HTBI primers in conjunction with Arm-PCR of CDR3 regions. TCRdb recomputed calls from the multiplex PCR reads with MiXCR, one row per CDR3 protein. The repertoire includes about 470,000 distinct CDR3 sequences, less than 25% of them detected once, and over 7.5% sits in the top ten.

This specimen was peripheral blood mononuclear cells (PBMCs), taken when the disease was refractory, from a patient treated with antithyroid drugs. The chain links TRBV5-1 to TRBJ1-2; the D gene is possibly TRBD1 (5 bases). The clonotype originates from a female donor with Graves disease. The DNA of the CDR3 is TGCGCCAGCAGCTTGGGAGTCAGGGACTATGGCTACACCTTC. It translates to CASSLGVRDYGYTF.